What follows are 12 T cell receptor beta chains derived from one specimen sequenced in a study of blood T cells in healthy people across ages. A J-beta primer mix and a sample-barcoded 5' primer were used in a second PCR of about 7 to 12 cycles. TCRdb recomputed calls from the 5' RACE reads with MiXCR, one row per CDR3 protein. The sample records over a million distinct CDR3 sequences, around 42% being singletons. Specimen: blood. The receptors derive from a young woman in good health.

This clonotype occurred a few times. This chain joins TRBV2 and TRBJ2-1; D may be TRBD1 (7 bases). Germline-derived CDR1 and CDR2 are SNHLY and FYNNEI. Trimming stripped 7 bases from V and 9 bases from J, with 19 bases between. The CDR3 is made up of 14 amino acids. The CDR3 DNA is TGTGCCAGCAATTCTCAGGGGGGTATGAGTGAGCAGTTCTTC. Translating gives CASNSQGGMSEQFF.

The sample holds many counts of this clonotype. The rearrangement links TRBV7-8 to TRBJ2-3; possibly TRBD1 or TRBD2 for D (6 bases each). Trimming took off 5 bases at V and 5 bases at J, with 17 bases between the two ends. This CDR3 region has 15 residues. Per the germline V gene, CDR1 is SGHVS and CDR2 is FQNEAQ. Here the CDR3 DNA reads TGTGCCAGCAGCCCAAGACTAGGGGGTAGAGATACGCAGTATTTT. Its protein is CASSPRLGGRDTQYF.

V and J are TRBV4-1 and TRBJ1-1; TRBD1 agrees at 7 bases. This CDR3 spans 17 amino acids. Losses at the gene ends were 2 bases for V and 2 bases for J; bases not matched to a gene: 11. CDR1 and CDR2 (germline): MGHRA, YSYEKL. The CDR3 loop reads CASSQFPSQGPNTEAFF. In DNA, the CDR3 is TGCGCCAGCAGCCAATTTCCTTCACAGGGGCCTAACACTGAAGCTTTCTTT.

This clonotype has a handful of counts. This chain connects TRBV13 to TRBJ2-7, with 13 bases that match TRBD2. The ends lost 3 bases at V and 5 bases at J; junction bases unmatched: 13. The CDR3 runs 18 residues. The germline V gene encodes CDR1 PRHDT and CDR2 FYEKMQ (reference sequence). CDR3: CASSLRTSGGIRIHEQYF. The CDR3 DNA reads TGTGCCAGCAGCTTGAGGACTAGCGGGGGTATTCGAATCCACGAGCAGTACTTC.

The V gene is TRBV5-1, the J gene TRBJ2-3; D unresolved. The germline V gene has CDR1 SGHRS and CDR2 YFSETQ. The CDR3 length is 14 residues. V was cut by 3 bases and J by 1 base, with 9 bases left in between. CDR3 protein: CASSYQGRTDTQYF. CDR3 nucleotide sequence: TGCGCCAGCAGCTATCAAGGACGCACAGATACGCAGTATTTT.

In this sample, this clonotype turned up a few times. V and J are TRBV27 and TRBJ1-4; D ambiguous. With 6 bases removed from V and 2 bases from J, the gap between germline ends came to 13 bases. Germline V gene data show CDR1 as MNHEY and CDR2 as SMNVEV (reference sequence). CDR3 size: 15 residues. CDR3 bases: TGTGCCAGCAGCCTCACGGTAACGACTAATGAAAAACTGTTTTTT. Translation gives CASSLTVTTNEKLFF.

The rearrangement joins TRBV12-3 or TRBV12-4 to TRBJ2-7; tentatively, D is TRBD2 (5 bases). V lost 5 bases to trimming and J lost 4 bases, with 15 bases between them. The CDR3 totals 14 residues. CDR3 nucleotide sequence: TGTGCCAGCAGTGCAGCGTGGGGAGCATACGAGCAGTACTTC. Residues: CASSAAWGAYEQYF.

This chain uses TRBV6-2 or TRBV6-3 with TRBJ2-7; 8 nucleotides line up with TRBD2. The CDR3 extends over 13 amino acids. Germline V gene lookup returns CDR1 MNHEY and CDR2 SVGEGT. J gave up 2 bases and V 8 bases, and 5 bases lay outside the gene matches. The chain's CDR3 is CASRVAGTYEQYF. In nucleotides, the CDR3 is TGTGCCAGCCGAGTAGCGGGGACCTACGAGCAGTACTTC.

A few counts support this clonotype. CDR3 protein: CASSYRPVSPRPQRSSYEQYF. CDR3 bases: TGTGCCAGCAGTTACAGGCCAGTCTCCCCTCGACCCCAGCGGAGCTCCTACGAGCAGTACTTC. This chain uses TRBV28 with TRBJ2-7; D is possibly TRBD1 or TRBD2 (5 bases each). V lost 4 bases and J lost 0, with 31 bases in between. Germline V gene sequence: CDR1 MDHEN, CDR2 SYDVKM. The CDR3 is 21 amino acids.

This clonotype came up a few times. The chain couples TRBV28 to TRBJ1-2; 7 bases agree with TRBD1. Germline V gene lookup returns CDR1 MDHEN and CDR2 SYDVKM. CDR3 length: 16 amino acids. Trimming cost V 6 bases and J 3 bases; bases outside gene matches: 13. This CDR3 is CASRPPAGQNYYGYTF. The CDR3 nucleotides are TGTGCCAGCAGGCCACCCGCGGGACAGAATTACTATGGCTACACCTTC.

This clonotype was observed a handful of times. The V and J genes are TRBV20-1 and TRBJ2-5; TRBD2 agrees at 7 bases. The CDR3 runs to 17 residues. The V gene end was trimmed by 6 bases and the J gene end by 2 bases; junction bases not matched to a gene: 18. The V gene's germline CDR1 is DFQATT and CDR2 SNEGSKA (reference sequence). For the CDR3, the DNA is TGCAGTGCCAGGAAGGACTCTCGAGCGGGGAAGCAAGAGACCCAGTACTTC. It specifies CSARKDSRAGKQETQYF.

A few counts support this clonotype. V and J are TRBV20-1 and TRBJ1-1; unclear D gene. CDR1 DFQATT and CDR2 SNEGSKA come from the germline V gene (reference sequence). This CDR3 spans 13 amino acids. The ends were cut back, 3 bases at V and 1 base at J, with 9 bases in the middle. In nucleotides, the CDR3 is TGCAGTGCTAGCGGACCGAGGAACACTGAAGCTTTCTTT. Protein sequence: CSASGPRNTEAFF.